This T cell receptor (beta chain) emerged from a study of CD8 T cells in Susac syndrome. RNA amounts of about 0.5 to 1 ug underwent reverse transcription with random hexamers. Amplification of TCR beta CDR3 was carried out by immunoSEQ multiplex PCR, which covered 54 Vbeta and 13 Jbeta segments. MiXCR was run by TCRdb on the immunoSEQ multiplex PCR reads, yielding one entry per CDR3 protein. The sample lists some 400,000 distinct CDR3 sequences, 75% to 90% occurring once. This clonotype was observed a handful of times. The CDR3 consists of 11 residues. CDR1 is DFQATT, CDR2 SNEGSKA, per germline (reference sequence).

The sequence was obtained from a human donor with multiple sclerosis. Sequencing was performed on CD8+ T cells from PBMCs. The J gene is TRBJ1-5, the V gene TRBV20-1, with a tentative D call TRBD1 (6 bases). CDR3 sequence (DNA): TGCGGGGCAGGGGCAGACCAGCCCCAGCATTTT. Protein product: CGAGADQPQHF.